This record looks at one T cell receptor beta chain sequence and its context. Its antigen is as yet unknown. Germline CDR1 and CDR2: MNHEY and SVGEGT. This CDR3 has 16 amino acids. Unmatched junction bases numbered 15, after V lost 8 bases and J lost 7 bases. Diagnostic conclusions were grounded in clinical symptoms, serum thyroxine, TRAb, thyroid ultrasound and orbital computed tomography. The sample comes from a study of Graves' ophthalmopathy and Graves' hyperthyroidism. General study points: Most clonotypes expanded in thyroid above 0.001 frequency were present in blood too. A roughly 80% specificity and 87.88% sensitivity were achieved by a 13-signature model that separated ophthalmopathy from stable hyperthyroidism.

Amplification of TCR beta CDR3 regions used RNA transcripts. Following a first-round RT-PCR that used HTBI primers, a second-round multiplex PCR was carried out. TCRdb used MiXCR to reprocess the multiplex PCR reads, holding one entry per CDR3 protein. The table records roughly 170,000 distinct CDR3 sequences, around two fifths of them present only once. This clonotype was obtained from a young man with Graves' ophthalmopathy. The chain has TRBV6-2 or TRBV6-3 and TRBJ1-5; TRBD1 agrees at 9 bases. The sample was peripheral blood. CDR3 coding DNA: TGTGCCAGCTCACCAGGGAGCGGACAGGGGAGCCAGCCCCAGCATTTT. Translating it yields CASSPGSGQGSQPQHF.